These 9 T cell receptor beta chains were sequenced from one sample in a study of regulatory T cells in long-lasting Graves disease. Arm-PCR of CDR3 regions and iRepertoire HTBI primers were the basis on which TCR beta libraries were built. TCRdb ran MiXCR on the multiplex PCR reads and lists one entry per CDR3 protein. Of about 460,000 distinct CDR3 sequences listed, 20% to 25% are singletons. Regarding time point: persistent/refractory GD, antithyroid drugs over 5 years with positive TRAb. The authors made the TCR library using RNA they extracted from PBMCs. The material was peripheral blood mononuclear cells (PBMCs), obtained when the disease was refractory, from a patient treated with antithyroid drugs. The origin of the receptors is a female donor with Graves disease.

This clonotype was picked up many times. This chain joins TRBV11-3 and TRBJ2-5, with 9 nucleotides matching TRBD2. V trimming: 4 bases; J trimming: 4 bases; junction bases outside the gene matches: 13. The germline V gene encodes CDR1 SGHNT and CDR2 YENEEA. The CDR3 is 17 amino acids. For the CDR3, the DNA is TGTGCCAGCAGCTGGACGGCCTCGACTAGCGGCCGAGAGACCCAGTACTTC. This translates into CASSWTASTSGRETQYF.

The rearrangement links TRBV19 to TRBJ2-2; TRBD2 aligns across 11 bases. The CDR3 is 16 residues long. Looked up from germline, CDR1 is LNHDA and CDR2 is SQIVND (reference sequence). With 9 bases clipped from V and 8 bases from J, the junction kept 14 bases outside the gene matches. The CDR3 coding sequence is TGTGCCAGCGGGACTAGCGGAACCTCTGGATGGGGGGAGCTGTTTTTT. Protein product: CASGTSGTSGWGELFF.

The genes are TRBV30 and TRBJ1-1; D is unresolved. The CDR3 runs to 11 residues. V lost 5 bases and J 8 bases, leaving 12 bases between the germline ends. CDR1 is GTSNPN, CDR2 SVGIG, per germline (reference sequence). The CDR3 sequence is CAWGTGREAFF. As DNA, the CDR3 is TGTGCCTGGGGCACTGGGAGGGAAGCTTTCTTT. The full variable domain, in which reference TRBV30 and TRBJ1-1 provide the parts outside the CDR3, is SQTIHQWPATLVQPVGSPLSLECTVEGTSNPNLYWYRQAAGRGLQLLFYSVGIGQISSEVPQNLSASRPQDRQFILSSKKLLLSDSGFYLCAWGTGREAFFGQGTRLTVV.

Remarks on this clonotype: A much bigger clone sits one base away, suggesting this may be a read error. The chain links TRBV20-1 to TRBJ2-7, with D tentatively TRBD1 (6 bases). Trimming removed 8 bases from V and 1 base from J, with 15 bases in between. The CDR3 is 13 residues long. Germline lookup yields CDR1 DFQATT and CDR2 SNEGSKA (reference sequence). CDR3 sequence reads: CSTHPTGSYEQYF. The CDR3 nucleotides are TGCAGTACTCATCCTACAGGGTCCTACGAGCAGTACTTC.

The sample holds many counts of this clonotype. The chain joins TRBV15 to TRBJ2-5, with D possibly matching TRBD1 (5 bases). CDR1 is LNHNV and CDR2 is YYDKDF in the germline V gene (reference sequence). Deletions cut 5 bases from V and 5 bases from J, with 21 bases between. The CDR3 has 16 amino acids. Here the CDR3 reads CATSRAHLGQGETQYF. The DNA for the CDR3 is TGTGCCACCAGCCGCGCTCATCTGGGGCAGGGCGAGACCCAGTACTTC.

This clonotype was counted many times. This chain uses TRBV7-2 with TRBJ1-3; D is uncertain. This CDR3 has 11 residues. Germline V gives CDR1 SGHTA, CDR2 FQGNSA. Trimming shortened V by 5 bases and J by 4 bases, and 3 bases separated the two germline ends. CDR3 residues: CASSHGNTIYF. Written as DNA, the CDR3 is TGTGCCAGCAGCCACGGAAACACCATATATTTT. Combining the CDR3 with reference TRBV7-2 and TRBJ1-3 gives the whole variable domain GAGVSQSPSNKVTEKGKDVELRCDPISGHTALYWYRQSLGQGLEFLIYFQGNSAPDKSGLPSDRFSAERTGGSVSTLTIQRTQQEDSAVYLCASSHGNTIYFGEGSWLTVV.

The CDR3 here is CASSYIWTGEVNTEAFF. The CDR3 DNA is TGTGCCAGCAGCTATATCTGGACAGGGGAGGTGAACACTGAAGCTTTCTTT. The rearrangement links TRBV7-9 to TRBJ1-1, with 9 bases aligning to TRBD1. V lost 4 bases and J lost 0; bases outside the gene matches: 9. The CDR3 length is 17 residues. In germline, CDR1 is SEHNR, CDR2 FQNEAQ (reference sequence).

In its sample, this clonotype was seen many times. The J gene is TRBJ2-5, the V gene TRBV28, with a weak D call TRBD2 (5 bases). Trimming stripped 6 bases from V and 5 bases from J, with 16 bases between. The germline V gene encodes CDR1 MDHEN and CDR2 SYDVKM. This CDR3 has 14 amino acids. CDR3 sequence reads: CASSPRGRAETQYF. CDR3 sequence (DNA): TGTGCCAGCAGCCCCCGGGGAAGGGCCGAGACCCAGTACTTC.

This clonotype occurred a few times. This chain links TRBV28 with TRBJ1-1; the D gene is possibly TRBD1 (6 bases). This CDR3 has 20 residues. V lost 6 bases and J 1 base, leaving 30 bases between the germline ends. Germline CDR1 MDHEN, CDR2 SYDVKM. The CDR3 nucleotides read TGTGCCAGCAGCCCCCGGACCCGTAGGGGGTCCTCCGCGGGGAACACTGAAGCTTTCTTT. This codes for CASSPRTRRGSSAGNTEAFF.